This TCR beta chain emerged from a study of beta chain features in type 1 diabetes. Study-level findings and limits: Patients' naive, central memory and Treg TCRB repertoires seemed closer to one another than those of healthy donors. Significant though moderate, a shortening of TCRB CDR3s appeared in all four CD4+ subsets of Type 1 diabetes patients.

There are a few counts of this clone. Its antigen is still unknown. Sequenced material consisted of expressed TCRB transcripts (all of the isolated RNA was reverse transcribed). Generated by immunoSEQ multiplex PCR, the TCRdb table keeps only in-frame clones and is missing some. The sample includes under 250,000 clones, approximately 15% of them seen just once. Per the germline V gene, CDR1 is SGDLS and CDR2 is YYNGEE. The CDR3 spans 17 residues. Trimming left V 0 bases short and J 0 bases short, with 13 bases between. CD4+ cells of the naive, central memory, regulatory and stem cell-like memory types were sorted via CD45RO/CCR7/CD25/CD127/CD95/CD27. The purity of all sorted populations exceeded 95%.

The V gene is TRBV9, the J gene TRBJ2-1; D unclear. This TCR came from a man aged 25-40 years with type 1 diabetes. What was sequenced was naive CD4+ T cells from blood. CDR3 DNA: TGTGCCAGCAGCGTAGTCCCCCGGGTTTTCTCCTACAATGAGCAGTTCTTC. It specifies CASSVVPRVFSYNEQFF.